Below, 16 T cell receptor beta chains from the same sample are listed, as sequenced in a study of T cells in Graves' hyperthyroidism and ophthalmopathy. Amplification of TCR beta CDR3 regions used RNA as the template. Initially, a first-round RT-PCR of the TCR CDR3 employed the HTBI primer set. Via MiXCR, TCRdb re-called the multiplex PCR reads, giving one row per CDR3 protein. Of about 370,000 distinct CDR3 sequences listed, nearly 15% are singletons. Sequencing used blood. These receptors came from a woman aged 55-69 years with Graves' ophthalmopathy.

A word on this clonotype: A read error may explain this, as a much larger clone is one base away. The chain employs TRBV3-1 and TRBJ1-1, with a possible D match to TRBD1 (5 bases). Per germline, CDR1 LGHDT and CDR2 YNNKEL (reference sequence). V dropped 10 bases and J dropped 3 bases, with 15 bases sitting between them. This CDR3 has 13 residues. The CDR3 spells CAIGKGSDTEAFF. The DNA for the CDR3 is TGTGCCATAGGAAAGGGGAGCGACACTGAAGCTTTCTTT.

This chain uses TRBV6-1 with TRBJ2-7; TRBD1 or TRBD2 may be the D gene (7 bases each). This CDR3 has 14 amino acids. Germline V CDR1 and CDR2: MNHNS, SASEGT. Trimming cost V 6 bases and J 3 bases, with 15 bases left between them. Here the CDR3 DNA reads TGTGCCAGCAGGGCACCAGGGGGGGGCTACGAGCAGTACTTC. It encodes CASRAPGGGYEQYF.

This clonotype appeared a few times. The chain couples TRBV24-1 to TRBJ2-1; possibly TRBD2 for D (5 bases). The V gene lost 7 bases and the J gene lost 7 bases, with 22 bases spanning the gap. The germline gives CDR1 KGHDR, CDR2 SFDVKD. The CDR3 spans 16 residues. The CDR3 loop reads CATSHGGTSSRNEQFF. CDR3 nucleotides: TGTGCCACCAGCCATGGAGGTACGTCTAGTAGGAATGAGCAGTTCTTC.

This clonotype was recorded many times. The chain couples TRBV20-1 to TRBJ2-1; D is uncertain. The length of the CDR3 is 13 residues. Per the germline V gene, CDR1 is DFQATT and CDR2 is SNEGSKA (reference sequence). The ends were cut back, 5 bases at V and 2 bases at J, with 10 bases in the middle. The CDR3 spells CSARPTAYNEQFF. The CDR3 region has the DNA TGCAGTGCTCGTCCAACAGCCTACAATGAGCAGTTCTTC.

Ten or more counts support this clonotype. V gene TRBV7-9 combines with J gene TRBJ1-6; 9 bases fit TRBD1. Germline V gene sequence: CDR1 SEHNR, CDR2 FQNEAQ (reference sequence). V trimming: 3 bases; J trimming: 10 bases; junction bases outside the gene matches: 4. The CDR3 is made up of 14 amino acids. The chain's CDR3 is CASSLGQGVSPLHF. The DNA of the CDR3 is TGTGCCAGCAGCTTGGGACAGGGCGTCTCACCCCTCCACTTT. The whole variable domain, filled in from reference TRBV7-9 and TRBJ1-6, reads DTGVSQNPRHKITKRGQNVTFRCDPISEHNRLYWYRQTLGQGPEFLTYFQNEAQLEKSRLLSDRFSAERPKGSFSTLEIQRTEQGDSAMYLCASSLGQGVSPLHFGNGTRLTVT.

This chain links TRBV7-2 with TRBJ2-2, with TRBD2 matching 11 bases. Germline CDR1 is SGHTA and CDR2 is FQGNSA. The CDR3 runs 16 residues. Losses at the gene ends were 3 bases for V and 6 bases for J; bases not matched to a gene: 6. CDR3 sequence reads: CASSFSSGRVPGELFF. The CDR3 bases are TGTGCCAGCAGCTTTAGTAGCGGGAGGGTGCCCGGGGAGCTGTTTTTT.

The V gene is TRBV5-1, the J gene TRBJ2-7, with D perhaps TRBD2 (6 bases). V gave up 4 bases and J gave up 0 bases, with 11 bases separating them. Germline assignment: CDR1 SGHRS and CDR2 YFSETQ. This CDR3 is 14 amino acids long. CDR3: CASSDLGSSYEQYF. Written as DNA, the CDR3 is TGCGCCAGCAGCGACCTCGGGAGCTCCTACGAGCAGTACTTC.

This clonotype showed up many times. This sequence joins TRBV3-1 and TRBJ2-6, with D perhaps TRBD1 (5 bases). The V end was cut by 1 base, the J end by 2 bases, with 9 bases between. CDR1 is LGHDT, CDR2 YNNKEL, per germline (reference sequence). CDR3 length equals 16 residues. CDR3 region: CASSQALGPGANVLTF. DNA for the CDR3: TGTGCCAGCAGCCAAGCTCTGGGGCCTGGGGCCAACGTCCTGACTTTC. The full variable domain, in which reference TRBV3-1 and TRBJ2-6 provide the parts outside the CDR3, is DTAVSQTPKYLVTQMGNDKSIKCEQNLGHDTMYWYKQDSKKFLKIMFSYNNKELIINETVPNRFSPKSPDKAHLNLHINSLELGDSAVYFCASSQALGPGANVLTFGAGSRLTVL.

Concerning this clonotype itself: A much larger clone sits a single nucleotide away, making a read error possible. This chain's CDR3 is CATLRGRGLYTEAFF. The CDR3 region has the DNA TGTGCCACCTTGCGGGGCAGGGGGCTGTACACTGAAGCTTTCTTT. The J gene is TRBJ1-1, the V gene TRBV24-1, with TRBD1 identical over 8 bases. The CDR3 extends over 15 amino acids. V was clipped by 9 bases and J by 3 bases; unmatched bases: 11. Germline V gene data show CDR1 as KGHDR and CDR2 as SFDVKD.

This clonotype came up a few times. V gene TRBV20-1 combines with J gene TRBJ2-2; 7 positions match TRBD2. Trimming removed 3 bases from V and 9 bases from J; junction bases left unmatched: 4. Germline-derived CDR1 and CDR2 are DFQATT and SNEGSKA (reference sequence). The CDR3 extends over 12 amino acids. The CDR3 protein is CSARGGGRELFF. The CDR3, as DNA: TGCAGTGCTAGGGGGGGGGGAAGGGAGCTGTTTTTT.

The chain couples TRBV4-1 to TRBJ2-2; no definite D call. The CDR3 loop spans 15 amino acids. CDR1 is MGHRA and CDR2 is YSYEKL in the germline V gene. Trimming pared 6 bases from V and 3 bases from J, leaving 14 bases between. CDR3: CASRPRGDDTGELFF. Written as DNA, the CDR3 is TGCGCCAGCAGACCGCGCGGTGACGACACCGGGGAGCTGTTTTTT.

In DNA, the CDR3 is TGTGCCAGCAGTTACTCGATCCCCAGGAACGGCAATCAGCCCCAGCATTTT. This codes for CASSYSIPRNGNQPQHF. The chain combines TRBV6-6 with TRBJ1-5; D call uncertain. Looked up from germline, CDR1 is MNHNY and CDR2 is SVGAGI (reference sequence). The CDR3 length is 17 residues. Deletions cut 0 bases from V and 2 bases from J, with 14 bases between.

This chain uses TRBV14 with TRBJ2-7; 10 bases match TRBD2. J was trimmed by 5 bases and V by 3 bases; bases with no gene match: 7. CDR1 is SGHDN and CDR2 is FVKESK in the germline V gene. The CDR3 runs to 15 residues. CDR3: CASSHSPGTSDEQYF. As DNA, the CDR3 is TGTGCCAGCAGCCATTCCCCCGGGACTAGCGACGAGCAGTACTTC.

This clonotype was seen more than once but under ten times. CDR3 bases: TGTGCCAGCAGCCCAGCTCAGGGGAAGCAGTTCTTC. Translation: CASSPAQGKQFF. The chain carries TRBV3-1 and TRBJ2-1; TRBD1 might be the D (6 bases). Germline CDR1 and CDR2: LGHDT and YNNKEL (reference sequence). The CDR3 covers 12 residues. V was cut by 4 bases and J by 11 bases, with 12 bases left in between.

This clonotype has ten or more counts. The CDR3 nucleotides are TGTGCCAGCAGTGGTCAGGGGGATACGCAGTATTTT. Translating it yields CASSGQGDTQYF. V and J are TRBV2 and TRBJ2-3; weak D call: TRBD1 (6 bases). This CDR3 has 12 residues. V gave up 4 bases and J gave up 6 bases, with 8 bases separating them. Per germline, CDR1 SNHLY and CDR2 FYNNEI.

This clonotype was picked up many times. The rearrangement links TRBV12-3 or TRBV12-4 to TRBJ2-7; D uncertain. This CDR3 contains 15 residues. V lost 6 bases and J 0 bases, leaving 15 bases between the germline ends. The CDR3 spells CASSIQVAISYEQYF. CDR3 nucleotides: TGTGCCAGCAGCATCCAGGTAGCCATCTCCTACGAGCAGTACTTC.